These T cell receptor beta chains were read from a single sample in a study of shared clonotypes between healthy human individuals. The data were produced by immunoSEQ multiplex PCR, yet TCRdb's version contains in-frame clones alone and is incomplete. The table records more than 2 million clones, over 85% of them present only once. The specimen was naive CD8+ T cells sorted from blood. The receptors were sampled from a man between 18 and 35 years old in good health. Both conserved end residues are part of each CDR3. Each record gives: J gene, clone size, V gene, D gene, CDR3 length, CDR3 protein, CDR3 DNA. The D gene is left open where the match is weak. The size entry is marked missing in some rows and otherwise reads once, few, many or a size class.

>TRBJ2-3|-|TRBV27|TRBD2|18
CASSLLAASGGAEDTQYF
TGTGCCAGCAGTTTACTTGCGGCTAGCGGGGGGGCTGAAGATACGCAGTATTTT
>TRBJ2-2|-|TRBV7-6|-|13
CASSLEGPGELFF
TGTGCCAGCAGCTTAGAGGGCCCCGGGGAGCTGTTTTTT
>TRBJ1-1|-|TRBV2|TRBD1|13
CASRQGLNTEAFF
TGTGCCAGCCGACAGGGACTGAACACTGAAGCTTTCTTT
>TRBJ2-3|-|TRBV4-1|TRBD2|20
CASSQIPGLAGPRRADTQYF
TGCGCCAGCAGCCAAATACCGGGACTAGCGGGTCCTCGCCGCGCGGATACGCAGTATTTT
>TRBJ1-1|-|TRBV5-1|TRBD1|18
CASSLALGQGGRNTEAFF
TGCGCCAGCAGCTTGGCCTTGGGACAGGGCGGGAGGAACACTGAAGCTTTCTTT
>TRBJ1-1|many|TRBV30|-|10
CAWGRTEAFF
TGTGCCTGGGGGAGGACTGAAGCTTTCTTT
>TRBJ2-5|-|TRBV7-9|TRBD1|17
CASSLNRYRGEQETQYF
TGTGCCAGCAGCTTAAATAGATACAGGGGGGAACAAGAGACCCAGTACTTC
>TRBJ2-3|-|TRBV29-1|-|15
CSARGTRTSTDTQYF
TGCAGCGCCAGAGGGACTCGAACTAGCACAGATACGCAGTATTTT
>TRBJ2-7|-|TRBV11-2|-|14
CASSLGGSYYEQYF
TGTGCCAGCAGCTTAGGAGGGAGCTACTACGAGCAGTACTTC
>TRBJ2-7|-|TRBV7-9|-|13
CASSLVLGYEQYF
TGTGCCAGCAGCTTAGTCTTAGGCTACGAGCAGTACTTC
>TRBJ2-5|-|TRBV28|TRBD1|16
CASSRATGGPQETQYF
TGTGCCAGCAGCAGGGCGACAGGGGGTCCCCAAGAGACCCAGTACTTC